The next 17 T cell receptor beta chains were all read from a single sample in a study of T cells in localized non-small cell lung cancer. TCRdb's table, derived via immunoSEQ multiplex PCR, lists solely in-frame clones and lacks some. The sample yields around 20,000 clones, approximately 89% seen once. The source material was peripheral blood, sampled before any cancer treatment. The receptor source for this set is a man aged 35-69 years with stage I lung adenocarcinoma.

The V and J genes are TRBV30 and TRBJ1-5; D is undetermined. The CDR3 consists of 14 residues. Germline V gene data show CDR1 as GTSNPN and CDR2 as SVGIG (reference sequence). V lost 4 bases and J lost 2, with 12 bases in between. The CDR3 nucleotides read TGTGCCTGGAACGAAGGGCAGGGCAATCAGCCCCAGCATTTT. Its protein is CAWNEGQGNQPQHF.

The rearrangement joins TRBV6-5 to TRBJ1-5, with 7 nucleotides matching TRBD1. The CDR3 extends over 15 amino acids. V was pared by 6 bases and J by 6 bases, with 11 bases of the junction left unmatched. Germline-derived CDR1 and CDR2 are MNHEY and SVGAGI. The chain's CDR3 is CASRRLPRQGQPQHF. CDR3 in DNA: TGTGCCAGCAGACGACTCCCCAGACAGGGTCAGCCCCAGCATTTT.

This chain joins TRBV12-5 and TRBJ1-5; 7 bases match TRBD1. The V gene end was trimmed by 0 bases and the J gene end by 0 bases; junction bases not matched to a gene: 11. The CDR3 has 19 amino acids. Germline assignment: CDR1 LGHNT and CDR2 FRNRAP. CDR3 coding DNA: TGTGCTAGTGGTTTGGTAAAGGACGGACAGGTCATTAGCAATCAGCCCCAGCATTTT. It codes for CASGLVKDGQVISNQPQHF.

V is TRBV7-9 and J is TRBJ1-2; D is ambiguous. V was trimmed by 5 bases and J by 5 bases, leaving 15 bases between them. The CDR3 runs 14 residues. Germline values: CDR1 SEHNR, CDR2 FQNEAQ (reference sequence). The CDR3 spells CASSGTSHEYGYTF. For the CDR3, the DNA is TGTGCCAGCAGCGGCACAAGCCATGAATATGGCTACACCTTC. Full variable domain (outside the CDR3, taken from reference TRBV7-9 and TRBJ1-2): DTGVSQNPRHKITKRGQNVTFRCDPISEHNRLYWYRQTLGQGPEFLTYFQNEAQLEKSRLLSDRFSAERPKGSFSTLEIQRTEQGDSAMYLCASSGTSHEYGYTFGSGTRLTVV.

V is TRBV6-6 and J is TRBJ2-1; 10 bases align to TRBD2. The germline V gene has CDR1 MNHNY and CDR2 SVGAGI (reference sequence). The CDR3 is 13 amino acids. The V and J ends lost 9 bases and 7 bases, in that order; junction bases with no gene match: 6. The CDR3 bases are TGTGCCAGTGCTTATAGCGGGAGGAATGAGCAGTTCTTC. Translating gives CASAYSGRNEQFF.

The chain is built from TRBV7-3 and TRBJ2-1; 10 bases agree with TRBD2. The junction had 11 bases not matched to a gene; V was cut back by 2 bases and J by 7 bases. Germline lookup yields CDR1 SGHTA and CDR2 FQGTGA. The CDR3 loop spans 17 amino acids. CDR3 sequence reads: CASSLGQVHSGRNEQFF. In DNA form, the CDR3 reads TGTGCCAGCAGCTTAGGGCAGGTCCATAGCGGGAGGAATGAGCAGTTCTTC.

The genes are TRBV25-1 and TRBJ1-2; D is perhaps TRBD1 (5 bases). The germline V gene encodes CDR1 MGHDK and CDR2 SYGVNS. The CDR3 length is 12 residues. Trimming removed 3 bases at V and 7 bases at J, with 9 bases between. CDR3 in DNA: TGTGCCAGCAGTGATCCTGGGGGTGGCTACACCTTC. This gives the protein CASSDPGGGYTF.

The chain joins TRBV27 to TRBJ2-3; tentative D call: TRBD2 (6 bases). The germline V gene encodes CDR1 MNHEY and CDR2 SMNVEV (reference sequence). Trimming removed 8 bases from V and 3 bases from J, with 12 bases in between. CDR3 size: 13 residues. The CDR3 nucleotides read TGTGCCAGCTCGGACTATCCGACAGATACGCAGTATTTT. Protein sequence: CASSDYPTDTQYF.

The rearrangement joins TRBV7-2 to TRBJ2-7; D gene ambiguous. The length of the CDR3 is 13 residues. CDR1 and CDR2 (germline): SGHTA, FQGNSA. The ends were cut back, 5 bases at V and 5 bases at J, with 13 bases in the middle. CDR3 in DNA: TGTGCCAGCAGCAGCCCTATCCTAGACGAGCAGTACTTC. It encodes CASSSPILDEQYF. The full variable domain, rest sourced from reference TRBV7-2 and TRBJ2-7, is GAGVSQSPSNKVTEKGKDVELRCDPISGHTALYWYRQSLGQGLEFLIYFQGNSAPDKSGLPSDRFSAERTGGSVSTLTIQRTQQEDSAVYLCASSSPILDEQYFGPGTRLTVT.

This sequence joins TRBV7-9 and TRBJ2-2; TRBD1 aligns across 10 bases. V lost 5 bases to trimming and J lost 4 bases; unmatched junction nucleotides: 7. The CDR3 sequence is 16 residues long. CDR1 is SEHNR, CDR2 FQNEAQ, per germline (reference sequence). This CDR3 is CASSTTGGSGTGELFF. DNA of the CDR3: TGTGCCAGCAGCACGACAGGGGGCAGCGGCACCGGGGAGCTGTTTTTT.

Note on this clone: In the same sample, other DNA sequences code for this CDR3. Written as DNA, the CDR3 is TGTGCCAGCAGCTTAGGGACCGCTAACACTGAAGCTTTCTTT. It specifies CASSLGTANTEAFF. J is TRBJ1-1 and V is TRBV7-8; D ambiguous. The germline V and J ends were trimmed by 1 base and 2 bases, with 8 bases remaining between them. There are 14 residues in the CDR3. From germline, CDR1 is SGHVS and CDR2 FQNEAQ.

For this clone: One end of the junction fails to match germline, which may point to a read error. Other DNA sequences in this sample translate to the same CDR3. This chain uses TRBV19 with TRBJ2-5; 7 bases line up with TRBD2. Germline assignment: CDR1 LNHDA and CDR2 SQIVND (reference sequence). The CDR3 runs 13 residues. CDR3 region: CASSMGRRETQYF. DNA of the CDR3: TGTGCCAGTAGTATGGGGAGGCGGGAGACTCAGTACTTC.

The rearrangement uses TRBV28 and TRBJ1-5; D gene uncertain. V lost 6 bases and J 0 bases, leaving 12 bases between the germline ends. This CDR3 region has 15 residues. Looked up from germline, CDR1 is MDHEN and CDR2 is SYDVKM. The CDR3 DNA sequence: TGTGCCAGCAGGCCCGCCGAATATAGCAATCAGCCCCAGCATTTT. Encoded protein: CASRPAEYSNQPQHF. Drawing the rest from reference TRBV28 and TRBJ1-5, the complete variable domain is DVKVTQSSRYLVKRTGEKVFLECVQDMDHENMFWYRQDPGLGLRLIYFSYDVKMKEKGDIPEGYSVSREKKERFSLILESASTNQTSMYLCASRPAEYSNQPQHFGDGTRLSIL.

The chain joins TRBV19 to TRBJ2-6, with D perhaps given as TRBD1 or TRBD2 (5 bases each). Germline V gives CDR1 LNHDA, CDR2 SQIVND (reference sequence). This CDR3 has 16 amino acids. V dropped 8 bases and J dropped 0 bases, with 14 bases sitting between them. The CDR3 protein is CASRAGTYSGANVLTF. CDR3 coding DNA: TGTGCCAGTCGAGCAGGGACCTACTCTGGGGCCAACGTCCTGACTTTC.

This chain uses TRBV10-3 with TRBJ1-2; tentatively, D is TRBD1 (5 bases). Trimming pared 7 bases from V and 4 bases from J, leaving 22 bases between. This CDR3 spans 16 amino acids. The germline gives CDR1 ENHRY, CDR2 SYGVKD. As DNA, the CDR3 is TGTGCCATCAATTCCGGTCGGGGCAGTTCACTCTATGGCTACACCTTC. Amino acids: CAINSGRGSSLYGYTF.

The chain carries TRBV15 and TRBJ2-3, with 10 nucleotides matching TRBD2. The CDR3 is 15 amino acids. The ends lost 8 bases at V and 2 bases at J; junction bases unmatched: 7. Germline V CDR1 and CDR2: LNHNV, YYDKDF (reference sequence). The CDR3 region has the DNA TGTGCCACCGAACGGACTAGCGGCCACACAGATACGCAGTATTTT. Translation: CATERTSGHTDTQYF.

The rearrangement links TRBV27 to TRBJ2-7; a possible D gene is TRBD1 (6 bases). V lost 2 bases to trimming and J lost 2 bases, with 22 bases between them. CDR1 is MNHEY and CDR2 is SMNVEV in the germline V gene (reference sequence). The CDR3 contains 18 residues. DNA for the CDR3: TGTGCCAGCAGTTTAACAGGGTGGGTTGAAGGTGACCCCTACGAGCAGTACTTC. It yields the protein CASSLTGWVEGDPYEQYF.